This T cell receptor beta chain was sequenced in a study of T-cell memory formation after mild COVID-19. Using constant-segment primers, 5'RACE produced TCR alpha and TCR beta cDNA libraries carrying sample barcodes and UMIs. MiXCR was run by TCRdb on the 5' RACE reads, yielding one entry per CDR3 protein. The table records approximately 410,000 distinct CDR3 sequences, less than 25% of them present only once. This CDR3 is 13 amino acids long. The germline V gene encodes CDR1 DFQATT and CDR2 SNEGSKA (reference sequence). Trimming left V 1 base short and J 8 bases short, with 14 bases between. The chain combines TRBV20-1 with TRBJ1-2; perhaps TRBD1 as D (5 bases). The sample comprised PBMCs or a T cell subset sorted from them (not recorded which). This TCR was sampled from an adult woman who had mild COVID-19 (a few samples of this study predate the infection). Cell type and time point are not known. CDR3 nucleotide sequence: TGCAGTGCTAGAGGTATCGGGGACTCCGGCTACACCTTC. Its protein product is CSARGIGDSGYTF.